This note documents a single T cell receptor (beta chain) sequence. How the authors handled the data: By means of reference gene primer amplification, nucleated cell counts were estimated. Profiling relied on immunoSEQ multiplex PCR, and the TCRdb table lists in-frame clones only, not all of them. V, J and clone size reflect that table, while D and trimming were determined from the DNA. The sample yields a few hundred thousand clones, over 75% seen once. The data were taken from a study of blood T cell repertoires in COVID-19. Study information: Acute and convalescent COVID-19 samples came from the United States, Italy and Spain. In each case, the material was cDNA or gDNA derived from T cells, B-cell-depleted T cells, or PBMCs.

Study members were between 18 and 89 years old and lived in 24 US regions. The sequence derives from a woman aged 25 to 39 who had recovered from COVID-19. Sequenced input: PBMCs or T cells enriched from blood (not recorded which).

In DNA, the CDR3 is TGTGCCAGCAGCTCGACTGTGAACCAAGAGACCCAGTACTTC. Residues: CASSSTVNQETQYF. The chain uses TRBV7-9 and TRBJ2-5; D not resolved. CDR1 SEHNR and CDR2 FQNEAQ come from the germline V gene (reference sequence). The CDR3 extends over 14 amino acids. Trimming removed 4 bases from V and 0 bases from J, with 9 bases in between.